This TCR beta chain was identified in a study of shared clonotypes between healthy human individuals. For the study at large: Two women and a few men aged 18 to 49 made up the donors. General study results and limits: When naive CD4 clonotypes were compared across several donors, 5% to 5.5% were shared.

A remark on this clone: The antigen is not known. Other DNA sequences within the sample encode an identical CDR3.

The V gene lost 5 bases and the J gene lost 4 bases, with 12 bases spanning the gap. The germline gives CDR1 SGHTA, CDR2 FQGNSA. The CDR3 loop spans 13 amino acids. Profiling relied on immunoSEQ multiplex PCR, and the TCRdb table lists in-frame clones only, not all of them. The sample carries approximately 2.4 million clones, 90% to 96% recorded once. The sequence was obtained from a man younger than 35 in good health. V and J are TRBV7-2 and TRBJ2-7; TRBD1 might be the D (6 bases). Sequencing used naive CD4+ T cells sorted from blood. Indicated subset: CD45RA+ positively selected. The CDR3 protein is CASSQGPGYEQYF. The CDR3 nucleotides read TGTGCCAGCAGCCAGGGGCCAGGGTACGAGCAGTACTTC.